This is a list of T cell receptor beta chains from one sample in a study of blood T cell repertoires in COVID-19. Data came from immunoSEQ multiplex PCR; TCRdb stores just in-frame clones and leaves some out. The sample holds 250,000 to 350,000 clones, 84% seen once. Sequencing input: peripheral blood. These receptors were collected from a human donor with COVID-19, enrolled during active disease. The donor label of this sample is uncertain. CDR3s include the opening cysteine and the closing phenylalanine or tryptophan. Fields, in order: V gene, J gene, D gene, CDR3 length, clone size, CDR3 protein, CDR3 DNA. The D gene is left open where the match is weak. Clone size is shown for a subset of rows, as once, few, many or a class of expanded clone.

TRBV3-1/TRBV3-2,TRBJ2-7,TRBD1,16,.,CASSSLSGQGVGEQYF,TGTGCCAGCAGTTCATTGTCGGGGCAGGGGGTGGGTGAGCAGTACTTC
TRBV24-1,TRBJ1-2,.,15,once,CATSDYEGPNYGYTF,TGTGCCACCAGTGATTATGAGGGCCCAAACTATGGCTACACCTTC
TRBV7-9,TRBJ1-4,.,14,once,CASSLGGLREKLFF,TGTGCCAGCAGCTTAGGGGGGCTGAGGGAAAAACTGTTTTTT
TRBV18,TRBJ2-7,TRBD1,15,.,CASSPLTGGQNEQYF,TGTGCCAGCTCACCACTCACAGGGGGCCAGAACGAGCAGTACTTC
TRBV9,TRBJ2-7,.,16,.,CASSVDVGGRPYEQYF,TGTGCCAGCAGCGTAGATGTTGGTGGGAGGCCATACGAGCAGTACTTC
TRBV29-1,TRBJ2-5,.,12,.,CSTLGSEETQYF,TGCAGCACCCTCGGGAGTGAAGAGACCCAGTACTTC
TRBV7-3,TRBJ2-1,TRBD1,16,.,CASSLTGAGTVEEQFF,TGTGCCAGCAGCTTAACCGGAGCCGGGACAGTCGAAGAGCAGTTCTTC
TRBV19,TRBJ2-2,TRBD2,20,.,CASSSSGTSGNKPNEWELFF,TGTGCCAGTAGTTCCTCCGGGACTAGCGGAAATAAACCCAACGAGTGGGAGCTGTTTTTT
TRBV7-9,TRBJ2-7,TRBD2,14,.,CASSPSGRNNEQYF,TGTGCCAGCAGCCCCAGCGGGAGGAACAACGAGCAGTACTTC
TRBV2,TRBJ1-2,TRBD1,12,.,CASSDQGGGYTF,TGTGCCAGCAGTGATCAGGGGGGTGGCTACACCTTC
TRBV27,TRBJ2-7,.,14,.,CASSLDPQVNEQYF,TGTGCCAGCAGTTTAGACCCCCAGGTGAACGAGCAGTACTTC
TRBV24-1,TRBJ2-3,TRBD1,16,.,CATSDPGQGLTDTQYF,TGTGCCACCAGTGACCCGGGACAGGGGCTCACAGATACGCAGTATTTT
TRBV4-1,TRBJ1-2,.,15,.,CASSQGQGANYGYTF,TGCGCCAGCAGCCAAGGTCAGGGTGCTAACTATGGCTACACCTTC
TRBV7-9,TRBJ1-3,TRBD1,15,once,CASSFSQGTGNTIYF,TGTGCCAGCAGCTTTTCACAGGGGACTGGAAACACCATATATTTT
TRBV27,TRBJ2-1,.,14,.,CASSPPTAYNEQFF,TGTGCCAGCAGTCCCCCGACTGCCTACAATGAGCAGTTCTTC
TRBV7-2,TRBJ1-1,TRBD1,14,.,CASSSLTGDTEAFF,TGTGCCAGCAGCTCGCTAACAGGGGACACTGAAGCTTTCTTT
TRBV30,TRBJ1-1,.,12,.,CAWGRGLAEAFF,TGTGCCTGGGGTAGGGGCTTGGCTGAAGCTTTCTTT
TRBV14,TRBJ2-2,TRBD2,15,.,CASSQELAGPGELFF,TGTGCCAGCAGCCAAGAACTAGCGGGACCCGGGGAGCTGTTTTTT
TRBV5-1,TRBJ2-7,.,14,.,CASSLTAGSYEQYF,TGCGCCAGCAGCTTGACAGCAGGTAGCTACGAGCAGTACTTC
TRBV11-2,TRBJ2-1,.,13,.,CASSLDFYNEQFF,TGTGCCAGCAGCTTAGACTTCTACAATGAGCAGTTCTTC
TRBV4-1,TRBJ2-1,TRBD2,13,.,CASSQVWTSEQFF,TGCGCCAGCAGCCAAGTCTGGACTAGCGAGCAGTTCTTC
TRBV6-4,TRBJ2-2,.,14,.,CASRQGINTGELFF,TGTGCCAGCAGACAGGGAATTAACACCGGGGAGCTGTTTTTT
TRBV2,TRBJ2-3,TRBD2,16,.,CASSGTSGFHTDTQYF,TGTGCCAGCAGTGGGACTAGCGGTTTCCACACAGATACGCAGTATTTT
TRBV27,TRBJ2-7,.,16,.,CASSTSGAVTDYEQYF,TGTGCCAGCAGCACTTCAGGGGCGGTGACGGACTACGAGCAGTACTTC
TRBV3-1/TRBV3-2,TRBJ2-3,TRBD2,17,once,CASSQPSLADRTDTQYF,TGTGCCAGCAGCCAACCGTCCCTAGCGGACCGCACAGATACGCAGTATTTT
TRBV19,TRBJ1-2,.,14,.,CASKVQLPNYGYTF,TGTGCCAGTAAAGTTCAACTCCCGAACTATGGCTACACCTTC
TRBV7-7,TRBJ2-5,.,13,.,CASSFSSGETQYF,TGTGCTAGCAGCTTTTCCTCGGGGGAGACCCAGTACTTC
TRBV30,TRBJ1-2,TRBD1,14,.,CAWSALQGAGGYTF,TGTGCCTGGAGCGCCCTACAGGGGGCGGGTGGCTACACCTTC
TRBV7-9,TRBJ1-4,.,16,.,CASSLVTGRANEKLFF,TGTGCCAGCAGCTTGGTCACAGGACGAGCCAATGAAAAACTGTTTTTT
TRBV29-1,TRBJ2-7,TRBD2,17,.,CSVEEFPGLAGAGEQYF,TGCAGCGTTGAAGAATTCCCCGGACTAGCGGGAGCGGGGGAGCAGTACTTC